This is a list of T cell receptor beta chains from one sample in a study of post-analysis software for immune sequencing data. TCRdb called the PCR reads again in MiXCR, with one record for every CDR3 protein. The sample consists of 750,000 to 950,000 distinct CDR3 sequences, approximately 57% of them appearing once. Input material: blood. These receptors were collected from a girl aged 10-17 years with multiple sclerosis. Each CDR3 is given with its conserved first and last residue. The D gene is left open where the match is weak. Clone size is stated in some rows and not others, as once, few, many or a class when expanded.

V: TRBV10-3
size: NA
J: TRBJ2-3
D: TRBD2
DNA: TGTGCCATCAGCCGATTTAGCGGGGGGGCCTCAGATACGCAGTATTTT
CDR3: CAISRFSGGASDTQYF

V: TRBV29-1
size: NA
J: TRBJ2-1
D: TRBD2
DNA: TGCAGCGCTCCCCCCTCACAGGGGACTAGCGGGAGCTACAATGAGCAGTTCTTC
CDR3: CSAPPSQGTSGSYNEQFF

V: TRBV3-1
size: NA
J: TRBJ2-7
D: NA
DNA: TGTGCCAGCAGCCAAGGATGGAGACTACCCTCCTACGAGCAGTACTTC
CDR3: CASSQGWRLPSYEQYF

V: TRBV5-1
size: NA
J: TRBJ2-4
D: NA
DNA: TGCGCCAGCAGCTTGGGGCAGGTCCCCCTAGATGTCCAAAACATTCAGTACTTC
CDR3: CASSLGQVPLDVQNIQYF

V: TRBV12-3/TRBV12-4
size: once
J: TRBJ1-2
D: TRBD1
DNA: TGTGCCAGCAGTAAACTCGCCGGGACAGGGGGCGGTTATGGCTACACCTTC
CDR3: CASSKLAGTGGGYGYTF

V: TRBV12-5
size: once
J: TRBJ2-5
D: NA
DNA: TGTGCTAGTGGTTTGGTACGGGGCCTGAGGGAGACCCAGTACTTC
CDR3: CASGLVRGLRETQYF

V: TRBV21-1
size: NA
J: TRBJ2-1
D: NA
DNA: TGTGCCAGCAGCCCTCGGACTAGCGGGCGGATAACCTACAATGAGCAGTTCTTC
CDR3: CASSPRTSGRITYNEQFF

V: TRBV10-3
size: NA
J: TRBJ2-7
D: TRBD1
DNA: TGTGCCATCAGATCGGACAGGGATCCCATCTCCTACGAGCAGTACTTC
CDR3: CAIRSDRDPISYEQYF

V: TRBV13
size: NA
J: TRBJ2-6
D: NA
DNA: TGTGCCAGCAGCTTAGTAGGGGGAAGGGCCAACGTCCTGACTTTC
CDR3: CASSLVGGRANVLTF

V: TRBV7-6
size: few
J: TRBJ2-1
D: NA
DNA: TGTGCCAGCAGCTTAGCTCTAGGGCGGGGCCTCACAGGGGAGCAGTTCTTC
CDR3: CASSLALGRGLTGEQFF

V: TRBV20-1
size: NA
J: TRBJ1-2
D: NA
DNA: TGCAGTGCTAGTGGGGGGTGGGGGTATGGCTACACCTTC
CDR3: CSASGGWGYGYTF

V: TRBV5-6
size: NA
J: TRBJ2-7
D: TRBD1
DNA: TGTGCCAGCAGCTTGGTATGGGACAGGGGTGGCGAGCAGTACTTC
CDR3: CASSLVWDRGGEQYF

V: TRBV12-3/TRBV12-4
size: NA
J: TRBJ2-7
D: NA
DNA: TGTGCCAGCAGTCTACTCCTTCGGTCGAGCTCCTACGAGCAGTACTTC
CDR3: CASSLLLRSSSYEQYF

V: TRBV12-5
size: NA
J: TRBJ2-3
D: TRBD1
DNA: TGTGCTAGTGGCCTAGGACAGGTTAGCACAGATACGCAGTATTTT
CDR3: CASGLGQVSTDTQYF

V: TRBV7-2
size: NA
J: TRBJ1-2
D: TRBD1
DNA: TGTGCCAGCAGCTTAGCGACAGGGGGTCAAGGCTATGGCTACACCTTC
CDR3: CASSLATGGQGYGYTF

V: TRBV29-1
size: NA
J: TRBJ1-1
D: NA
DNA: TGCAGCGTTGAAGGGGTTGAAGCTTTCTTT
CDR3: CSVEGVEAFF

V: TRBV7-9
size: NA
J: TRBJ1-2
D: NA
DNA: TGTGCGGTGGGGGACTATGGCTACACCTTC
CDR3: CAVGDYGYTF

V: TRBV7-9
size: NA
J: TRBJ2-5
D: TRBD2
DNA: TGTGCCAGCAGCCGGGGTGGCGGGAGGCTTCGTCAGGAGACCCAGTACTTC
CDR3: CASSRGGGRLRQETQYF

V: TRBV27
size: NA
J: TRBJ1-2
D: TRBD1
DNA: TGTGCCAGCAGACAGGGTGGGACAGTGTCTTTTTCCTATGGCTACACCTTC
CDR3: CASRQGGTVSFSYGYTF

V: TRBV29-1
size: few
J: TRBJ2-1
D: NA
DNA: TGCAGCGCCCGGGCCCGGGCCTATGAGCAGTTCTTC
CDR3: CSARARAYEQFF

V: TRBV4-1
size: NA
J: TRBJ2-7
D: TRBD2
DNA: TGCGCCAGCAGCCACTCAGGGACTAGCGGGTACTACGAGCAGTACTTC
CDR3: CASSHSGTSGYYEQYF

V: TRBV11-2
size: once
J: TRBJ2-1
D: NA
DNA: TGTGCCAGCAGCTTAGTCAGGCGGGATGAGCAGTTCTTC
CDR3: CASSLVRRDEQFF

V: TRBV5-1
size: NA
J: TRBJ1-6
D: NA
DNA: TGCGCCAGCAGCTTGGCAGGTCCGGACGGTAATTCACCCCTCCACTTT
CDR3: CASSLAGPDGNSPLHF

V: TRBV7-3
size: NA
J: TRBJ2-1
D: TRBD2
DNA: TGTGCCAGCAGCTTAAGCCGGGAGGGCCCCTACAATGAGCAGTTCTTC
CDR3: CASSLSREGPYNEQFF

V: TRBV10-3
size: few
J: TRBJ2-3
D: NA
DNA: TGTGCCATCGGTGCAGGGACCCCCACAGATACGCAGTATTTT
CDR3: CAIGAGTPTDTQYF

V: TRBV11-2
size: NA
J: TRBJ2-7
D: TRBD1
DNA: TGTGCCAGCAGCTTAAAGTCCTGGACAGGGGGCTGGTACGAGCAGTACTTC
CDR3: CASSLKSWTGGWYEQYF

V: TRBV6-1
size: NA
J: TRBJ2-1
D: NA
DNA: TGTGCCAGCATCCACACTTTACTTACGACTAGGATTGGGGATGAGCAGTTCTTC
CDR3: CASIHTLLTTRIGDEQFF

V: TRBV28
size: NA
J: TRBJ2-1
D: TRBD2
DNA: TGTGCCAGCAGTTTTACACTAGCGGGAGGCACCTACTACAATGAGCAGTTCTTC
CDR3: CASSFTLAGGTYYNEQFF

V: TRBV27
size: few
J: TRBJ2-7
D: NA
DNA: TGTGCCAGCAGTTATCGAGGAAGGTTGGCCTACGAGCAGTACTTC
CDR3: CASSYRGRLAYEQYF

V: TRBV20-1
size: NA
J: TRBJ2-5
D: NA
DNA: TGCAGTGCGAGACGAACAGGGCTTGAGACCCAGTACTTC
CDR3: CSARRTGLETQYF

V: TRBV29-1
size: NA
J: TRBJ1-1
D: TRBD1
DNA: TGCAGCGGAACCCGACAGGGTGAAGCTTTCTTT
CDR3: CSGTRQGEAFF

V: TRBV3-1
size: NA
J: TRBJ2-3
D: NA
DNA: TGTGCCAGCAGCCCCAATGTCAATAGCCAGAGTACGCAGTATTTT
CDR3: CASSPNVNSQSTQYF

V: TRBV20-1
size: NA
J: TRBJ1-1
D: NA
DNA: TGCAGTGCTAGCCCGGGGGGGCGCGACACTGAAGCTTTCTTT
CDR3: CSASPGGRDTEAFF

V: TRBV20-1
size: few
J: TRBJ2-7
D: TRBD1
DNA: TGCAGTGCTAGAGAACGACAGGGAAGCTACGAGCAGTACTTC
CDR3: CSARERQGSYEQYF

V: TRBV12-3/TRBV12-4
size: few
J: TRBJ2-7
D: NA
DNA: TGTGCCAGCACGGTTCTGGGCTCCTACGAGCAGTACTTC
CDR3: CASTVLGSYEQYF

V: TRBV7-8
size: NA
J: TRBJ2-7
D: TRBD2
DNA: TGTGCCAGCAGCTTAAACCCAGCGGGAGGGTCGTACAATGAGCAGTACTTC
CDR3: CASSLNPAGGSYNEQYF

V: TRBV20-1
size: NA
J: TRBJ2-7
D: TRBD2
DNA: TGCAGTGCTAGGGGAGGGCCGGACCACGAGCAGTACTTC
CDR3: CSARGGPDHEQYF

V: TRBV3-1
size: NA
J: TRBJ2-3
D: TRBD2
DNA: TGTGCCAGCACCCTAGCGGGGAATGCAGATACGCAGTATTTT
CDR3: CASTLAGNADTQYF

V: TRBV6-1
size: few
J: TRBJ2-7
D: NA
DNA: TGTGCCAGCAGACCCAGCCTTTACGAGCAGTACTTC
CDR3: CASRPSLYEQYF

V: TRBV7-3
size: NA
J: TRBJ2-1
D: TRBD2
DNA: TGTGCCAGCAGCCCCGTAGGGCGGGGGGGCCGCAATGAGCAGTTCTTC
CDR3: CASSPVGRGGRNEQFF

V: TRBV5-1
size: few
J: TRBJ2-1
D: TRBD1
DNA: TGCGCCAGCAGCGGCGGACAGGGGGTTTTCTCGGGAAATGAGCAGTTCTTC
CDR3: CASSGGQGVFSGNEQFF

V: TRBV6-6
size: NA
J: TRBJ1-5
D: NA
DNA: TGTGCCAGCAGTTACTCGCGGTTCCCTGGGCAGCCCCAGCATTTT
CDR3: CASSYSRFPGQPQHF

V: TRBV20-1
size: NA
J: TRBJ2-3
D: TRBD1
DNA: TGCAGTGCTACCCAGGACAGGAGCACAGATACGCAGTATTTT
CDR3: CSATQDRSTDTQYF

V: TRBV20-1
size: NA
J: TRBJ1-1
D: NA
DNA: TGCAGTGCTAGGAATCAGGGCAGGGGGAACACTGAAGCTTTCTTT
CDR3: CSARNQGRGNTEAFF

V: TRBV7-9
size: NA
J: TRBJ1-4
D: TRBD1
DNA: TGTGCCAGCAGCTCCCGGGACAGTAATGAAAAACTGTTTTTT
CDR3: CASSSRDSNEKLFF

V: TRBV12-3/TRBV12-4
size: NA
J: TRBJ2-1
D: TRBD2
DNA: TGTGCCAGCAGCCCCGAGGCGGGAGGATACAATGAGCAGTTCTTC
CDR3: CASSPEAGGYNEQFF

V: TRBV10-3
size: few
J: TRBJ1-2
D: TRBD1
DNA: TGTGCCATCAGTGTGGACAGGGGAATCTATGGCTACACCTTC
CDR3: CAISVDRGIYGYTF

V: TRBV5-1
size: NA
J: TRBJ2-2
D: TRBD1
DNA: TGCGCCAGCAGGACAGGGGATAAGAACACCGGGGAGCTGTTTTTT
CDR3: CASRTGDKNTGELFF

V: TRBV20-1
size: NA
J: TRBJ2-3
D: TRBD2
DNA: TGCAGTGCTAGCAGCGGGAGGTTGGGAACAGATACGCAGTATTTT
CDR3: CSASSGRLGTDTQYF

V: TRBV5-1
size: NA
J: TRBJ2-3
D: NA
DNA: TGCGCCAGCACCCGGACTCTTCAACACACAGATACGCAGTATTTT
CDR3: CASTRTLQHTDTQYF

V: TRBV12-3/TRBV12-4
size: NA
J: TRBJ2-7
D: NA
DNA: TGTGCCAGCAGTATACAGGGATCCTACGAGCAGTACTTC
CDR3: CASSIQGSYEQYF

V: TRBV15
size: NA
J: TRBJ2-7
D: TRBD2
DNA: TGTGCCACCAGCGGAGAGACTAGCGGGTACGAGCAGTACTTC
CDR3: CATSGETSGYEQYF

V: TRBV6-6
size: few
J: TRBJ2-6
D: TRBD2
DNA: TGTGCCAGCACTAGCGGGAGTGAAGGGGCCAACGTCCTGACTTTC
CDR3: CASTSGSEGANVLTF

V: TRBV29-1
size: NA
J: TRBJ2-7
D: NA
DNA: TGCAGCGTTAGCGAGAGGCTCACCTACGAGCAGTACTTC
CDR3: CSVSERLTYEQYF

V: TRBV5-1
size: NA
J: TRBJ2-1
D: NA
DNA: TGCGCCAGCAGCGACTTAACCACTCATAATGAGCAGTTCTTC
CDR3: CASSDLTTHNEQFF

V: TRBV18
size: NA
J: TRBJ2-1
D: TRBD2
DNA: TGTGCCAGCTCACCAAGACTAGCGGGAGGGATTGAGCAGTTCTTC
CDR3: CASSPRLAGGIEQFF

V: TRBV29-1
size: NA
J: TRBJ1-2
D: TRBD1
DNA: TGCAGCGGACAGGGGGCTTCTTTAGGCGGCTACACCTTC
CDR3: CSGQGASLGGYTF

V: TRBV6-6
size: NA
J: TRBJ1-2
D: NA
DNA: TGTGCCAGCAGTTCAGGGACAAAGAACTATGGCTACACCTTC
CDR3: CASSSGTKNYGYTF

V: TRBV20-1
size: few
J: TRBJ1-2
D: NA
DNA: TGCAGTGCTAGAGGTACAGACAACTATGGCTACACCTTC
CDR3: CSARGTDNYGYTF

V: TRBV5-6
size: NA
J: TRBJ1-2
D: NA
DNA: TGTGCCAGCAGCTTGGAGCTTACACAGGTATATGGCTACACCTTC
CDR3: CASSLELTQVYGYTF